Presented here are 12 T cell receptor beta chains from one specimen sequenced in a study of cytomegalovirus exposure and HLA in healthy donors (dated by TCRdb to about 2017). Libraries were constructed by the immunoSEQ multiplex PCR assay. TCRdb stores this immuneACCESS table with in-frame sequences only. Part of the clones is absent; in the studies checked, under half of the shortfall reflects unresolved V genes, and no reason is known for the rest. This sample holds approximately 110,000 clones; roughly 86% were observed only once. The ten largest clones take up 4% to 4.5% of the sample. The sequencing sample was made of PBMCs. These receptor sequences come from a woman aged 18-29 years in good health and CMV-seropositive.

The CDR3 sequence is CASSMSGTGSETQYF. DNA for the CDR3: TGTGCCAGCAGCATGTCCGGGACAGGGAGCGAGACCCAGTACTTC. The chain uses TRBV7-9 and TRBJ2-5; TRBD1 matches at 9 bases. CDR1 is SEHNR, CDR2 FQNEAQ, per germline (reference sequence). The CDR3 length is 15 residues. V was clipped by 5 bases and J by 5 bases; unmatched bases: 9.

The V and J genes are TRBV7-3 and TRBJ2-1; 9 positions match TRBD2. The V segment lost 1 base and the J segment 9 bases; nucleotides outside the gene matches: 10. CDR1 is SGHTA and CDR2 is FQGTGA in the germline V gene. This CDR3 is 16 amino acids long. DNA for the CDR3: TGTGCCAGCAGCTTAATAGGGCGGGAGGGCCCGGTTGAGCAGTTCTTC. The encoded protein is CASSLIGREGPVEQFF.

The chain recombines TRBV7-4 with TRBJ2-3, with 11 bases that match TRBD1. The junction had 6 bases not matched to a gene; V was cut back by 4 bases and J by 3 bases. The germline V gene has CDR1 SGHVT and CDR2 SQSDAQ. This CDR3 contains 16 residues. The CDR3 DNA follows: TGTGCCAGCAGCTCCCGGACAGGGGGCCTTACAGATACGCAGTATTTT. Translating it yields CASSSRTGGLTDTQYF.

The rearrangement uses TRBV7-9 and TRBJ1-1, with 7 bases identical to TRBD1. The junction had 5 bases not matched to a gene; V was cut back by 7 bases and J by 9 bases. The CDR3 loop spans 11 amino acids. Germline V lookup: CDR1 SEHNR, CDR2 FQNEAQ (reference sequence). CDR3 in amino acids: CASTWRGQAFF. The CDR3 region has the DNA TGTGCCAGCACCTGGAGGGGGCAAGCTTTCTTT.

This rearrangement joins TRBV30 to TRBJ1-1, with D perhaps TRBD1 (5 bases). The V gene lost 0 bases and the J gene lost 1 base, with 12 bases spanning the gap. Germline CDR1 and CDR2: GTSNPN and SVGIG (reference sequence). CDR3 length: 15 amino acids. CDR3 nucleotide sequence: TGTGCCTGGAGTGTACTGGGCAGGGCGAACACTGAAGCTTTCTTT. Translation gives CAWSVLGRANTEAFF.

This sequence joins TRBV7-9 and TRBJ2-7, with 13 bases matching TRBD2. Unmatched junction bases numbered 4, after V lost 4 bases and J lost 7 bases. The CDR3 length is 14 residues. Germline V gene data show CDR1 as SEHNR and CDR2 as FQNEAQ (reference sequence). The DNA for the CDR3 is TGTGCCAGCAGCTCCACTAGCGGGAGGGGAGAGCAGTACTTC. Its protein is CASSSTSGRGEQYF.

The V gene is TRBV4-1, the J gene TRBJ2-7, with TRBD1 as a possible D gene (5 bases). The CDR3 loop spans 15 amino acids. V lost 0 bases and J 2 bases, leaving 11 bases between the germline ends. Germline V CDR1 and CDR2: MGHRA, YSYEKL. The CDR3 sequence is CASSQDGAETYEQYF. CDR3 nucleotides: TGCGCCAGCAGCCAAGATGGGGCAGAGACCTACGAGCAGTACTTC.

This chain uses TRBV9 with TRBJ2-1, with TRBD2 matching over 7 bases. The V gene end was trimmed by 2 bases and the J gene end by 8 bases; junction bases not matched to a gene: 10. CDR1 SGDLS and CDR2 YYNGEE come from the germline V gene. The CDR3 loop spans 15 amino acids. The CDR3 sequence is CASSVQAGYDDEQFF. CDR3 nucleotides: TGTGCCAGCAGCGTCCAAGCGGGGTACGACGATGAGCAGTTCTTC. Full variable domain (remainder filled in from reference TRBV9 and TRBJ2-1): DSGVTQTPKHLITATGQRVTLRCSPRSGDLSVYWYQQSLDQGLQFLIQYYNGEERAKGNILERFSAQQFPDLHSELNLSSLELGDSALYFCASSVQAGYDDEQFFGPGTRLTVL.

The chain joins TRBV10-3 to TRBJ2-3, with TRBD2 matching 9 bases. The germline V gene has CDR1 ENHRY and CDR2 SYGVKD. V lost 10 bases to trimming and J lost 6 bases; unmatched junction nucleotides: 11. The CDR3 length is 14 residues. For the CDR3, the DNA is TGTGCCACTAGGACTAGCGAAAGGGGGGATACGCAGTATTTT. This translates into CATRTSERGDTQYF.

The chain recombines TRBV11-2 with TRBJ2-5, with 9 bases lining up with TRBD2. The CDR3 has 16 residues. CDR1 and CDR2 from the germline V gene are SGHAT and FQNNGV. V trimming: 2 bases; J trimming: 7 bases; junction bases outside the gene matches: 11. CDR3 protein: CASSLMSAGGPRTQYF. The DNA for the CDR3 is TGTGCCAGCAGCTTAATGTCGGCGGGGGGGCCGAGGACCCAGTACTTC.

This clone was seen more than once but under ten times. This rearrangement joins TRBV5-4 to TRBJ1-6; D not resolved. CDR1 and CDR2 (germline): SGHNT, YYREEE (reference sequence). The V end was cut by 1 base, the J end by 9 bases, with 5 bases between. This CDR3 has 12 residues. The CDR3: CASSLSGSPLHF. The CDR3 DNA reads as TGTGCCAGCAGCTTGTCGGGTTCACCCCTCCACTTT.

The gene calls are TRBV5-1 and TRBJ2-1, with 10 bases identical to TRBD1. The CDR3 contains 16 residues. V gave up 1 base and J gave up 7 bases; unmatched junction bases: 8. Looked up from germline, CDR1 is SGHRS and CDR2 is YFSETQ. CDR3 in amino acids: CASSLTPGQGWNEQFF. Written as DNA, the CDR3 is TGCGCCAGCAGCTTGACACCGGGACAGGGGTGGAATGAGCAGTTCTTC.